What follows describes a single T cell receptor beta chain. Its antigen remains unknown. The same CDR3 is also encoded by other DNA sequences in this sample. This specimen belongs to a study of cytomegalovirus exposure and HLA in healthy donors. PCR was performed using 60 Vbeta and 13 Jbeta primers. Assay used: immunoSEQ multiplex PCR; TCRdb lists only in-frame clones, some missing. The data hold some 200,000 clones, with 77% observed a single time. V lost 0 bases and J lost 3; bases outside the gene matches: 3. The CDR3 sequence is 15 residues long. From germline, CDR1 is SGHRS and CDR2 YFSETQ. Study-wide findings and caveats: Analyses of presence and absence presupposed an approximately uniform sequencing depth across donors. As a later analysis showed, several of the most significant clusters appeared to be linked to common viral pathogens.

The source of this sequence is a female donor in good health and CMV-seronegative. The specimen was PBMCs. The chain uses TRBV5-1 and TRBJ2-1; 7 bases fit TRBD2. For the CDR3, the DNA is TGCGCCAGCAGCTTGGGCACTAGCGACTACAATGAGCAGTTCTTC. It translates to CASSLGTSDYNEQFF.